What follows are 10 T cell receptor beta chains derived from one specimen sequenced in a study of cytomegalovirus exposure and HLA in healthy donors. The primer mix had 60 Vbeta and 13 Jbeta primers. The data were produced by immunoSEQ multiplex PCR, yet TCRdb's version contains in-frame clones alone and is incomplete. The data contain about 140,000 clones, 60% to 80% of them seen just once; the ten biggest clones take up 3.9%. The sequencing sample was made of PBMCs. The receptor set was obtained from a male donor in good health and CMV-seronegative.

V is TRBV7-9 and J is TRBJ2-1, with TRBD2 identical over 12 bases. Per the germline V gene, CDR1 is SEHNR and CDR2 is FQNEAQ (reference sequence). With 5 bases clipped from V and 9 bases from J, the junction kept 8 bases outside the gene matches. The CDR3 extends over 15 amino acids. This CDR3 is CASSLLAGGGSEQFF. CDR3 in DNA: TGTGCCAGCAGCCTTCTAGCGGGAGGGGGTAGTGAGCAGTTCTTC.

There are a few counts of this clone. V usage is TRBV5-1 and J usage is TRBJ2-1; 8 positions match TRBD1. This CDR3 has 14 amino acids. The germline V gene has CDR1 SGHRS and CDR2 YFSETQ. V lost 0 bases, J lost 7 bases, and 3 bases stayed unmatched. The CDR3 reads CASSLGQGANEQFF. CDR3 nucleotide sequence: TGCGCCAGCAGCTTGGGTCAGGGGGCAAATGAGCAGTTCTTC.

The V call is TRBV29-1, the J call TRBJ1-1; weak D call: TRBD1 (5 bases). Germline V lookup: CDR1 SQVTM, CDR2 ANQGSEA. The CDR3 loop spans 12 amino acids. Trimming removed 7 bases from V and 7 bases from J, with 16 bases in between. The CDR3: CSGTGQGGEAFF. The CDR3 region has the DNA TGCAGCGGAACGGGTCAGGGCGGTGAAGCTTTCTTT.

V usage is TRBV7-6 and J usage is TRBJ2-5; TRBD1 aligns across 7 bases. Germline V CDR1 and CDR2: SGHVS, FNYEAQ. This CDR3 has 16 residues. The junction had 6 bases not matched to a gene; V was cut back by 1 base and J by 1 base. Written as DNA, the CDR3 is TGTGCCAGCAGCTTAGGTTTAGGGGGCCCCCAAGAGACCCAGTACTTC. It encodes CASSLGLGGPQETQYF.

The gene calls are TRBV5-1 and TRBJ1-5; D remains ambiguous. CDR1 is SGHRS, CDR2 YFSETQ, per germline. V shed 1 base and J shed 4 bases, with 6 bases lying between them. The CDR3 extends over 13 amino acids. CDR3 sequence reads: CASSLTENQPQHF. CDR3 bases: TGCGCCAGCAGCTTGACAGAGAATCAGCCCCAGCATTTT.

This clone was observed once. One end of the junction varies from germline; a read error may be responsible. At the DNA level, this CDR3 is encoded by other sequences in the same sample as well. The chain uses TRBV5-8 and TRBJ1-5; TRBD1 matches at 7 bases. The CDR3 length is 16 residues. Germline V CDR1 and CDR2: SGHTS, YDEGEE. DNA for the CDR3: TGTGCCAGCAGCCTCGGGACAGTTAATAGCAATCAGCCTCAGCATTTT. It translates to CASSLGTVNSNQPQHF.

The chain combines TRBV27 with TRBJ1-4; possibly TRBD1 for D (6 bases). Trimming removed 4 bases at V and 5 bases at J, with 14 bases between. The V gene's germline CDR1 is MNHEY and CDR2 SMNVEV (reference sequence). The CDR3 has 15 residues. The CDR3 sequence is CASSSYRESNEKLFF. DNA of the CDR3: TGTGCCAGCAGTTCCTACAGGGAATCCAATGAAAAACTGTTTTTT.

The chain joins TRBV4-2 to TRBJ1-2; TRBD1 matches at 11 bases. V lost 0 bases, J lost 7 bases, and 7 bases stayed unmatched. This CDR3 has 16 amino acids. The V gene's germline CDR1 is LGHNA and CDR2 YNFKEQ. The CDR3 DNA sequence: TGTGCCAGCAGCCAAGATCGGACAGGGGGCATGGGTGGCTACACCTTC. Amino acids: CASSQDRTGGMGGYTF.

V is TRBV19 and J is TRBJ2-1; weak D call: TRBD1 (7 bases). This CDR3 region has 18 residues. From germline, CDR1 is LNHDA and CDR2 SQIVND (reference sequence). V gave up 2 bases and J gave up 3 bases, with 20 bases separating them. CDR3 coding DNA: TGTGCCAGTAGTATACTCCCCCAGGGGGGTACTAGCTACAATGAGCAGTTCTTC. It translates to CASSILPQGGTSYNEQFF.

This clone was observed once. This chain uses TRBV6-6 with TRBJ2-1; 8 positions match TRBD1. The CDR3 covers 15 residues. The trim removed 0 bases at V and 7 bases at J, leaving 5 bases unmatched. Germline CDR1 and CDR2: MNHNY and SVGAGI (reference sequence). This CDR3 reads CASSYSTGGRNEQFF. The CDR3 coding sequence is TGTGCCAGCAGTTACTCAACAGGGGGACGAAATGAGCAGTTCTTC.